These 20 T cell receptor beta chains were all obtained from the same sample, sequenced in a study of long-term antiretroviral therapy in people with HIV (dated by TCRdb to the early 2020s). The immunoSEQ hsTCRB v3.0 assay was used at survey level resolution to sequence the TRB variable region. The immuneACCESS repertoire file appears here via TCRdb, limited to in-frame rearrangements. These files lack a portion of the clones; in checked studies, under half of the deficit traces to unresolved V genes, and the cause of the others is not known. The sample profile shows over 25,000 clones; around 90% of them were found once. Together, the top ten hold 13% of the sample. The sample in question was unsorted PBMCs, obtained 1.1 years after starting antiretroviral therapy. The receptors originated from a man aged 18 to 30 with HIV.

The genes are TRBV18 and TRBJ2-5; 8 nucleotides line up with TRBD2. With the DNA end fitting TRBJ2-7 better, the J assignment may be wrong. The V gene's germline CDR1 is KGHSH and CDR2 LQKENI. The CDR3 length is 17 residues. The CDR3 DNA is TGTGCCAGCTCACCGTCGAGCGGGAGCCGCCCCTCCTACGAGCAGTACTTC. Translation: CASSPSSGSRPSYEQYF.

The chain is built from TRBV13 and TRBJ2-1; D tentatively reads TRBD1 or TRBD2 (5 bases each). Trimming removed 5 bases at V and 0 bases at J, with 11 bases between. The CDR3 contains 15 residues. CDR1 is PRHDT and CDR2 is FYEKMQ in the germline V gene (reference sequence). CDR3 in DNA: TGTGCCAGCAGCCTTCGGGGCCCCTCCTACAATGAGCAGTTCTTC. It is translated as CASSLRGPSYNEQFF.

This chain uses TRBV7-9 with TRBJ2-6, with 12 positions matching TRBD1. This CDR3 has 19 residues. V gave up 5 bases and J gave up 0 bases; unmatched junction bases: 8. Germline CDR1 is SEHNR and CDR2 is FQNEAQ (reference sequence). The CDR3 sequence is CASSHFRDRGPSGANVLTF. The CDR3 coding sequence is TGTGCCAGCAGCCACTTCCGGGACAGGGGGCCCTCTGGGGCCAACGTCCTGACTTTC.

The chain employs TRBV29-1 and TRBJ1-3, with a possible D match to TRBD1 (6 bases). Trimming removed 6 bases from V and 0 bases from J, with 15 bases in between. This CDR3 comprises 15 residues. CDR1 and CDR2 (germline): SQVTM, ANQGSEA. The chain's CDR3 is CSVAQTGYSGNTIYF. For the CDR3, the DNA is TGCAGCGTCGCCCAGACAGGCTACTCTGGAAACACCATATATTTT.

The J gene is TRBJ2-7, the V gene TRBV11-2; 9 nucleotides match TRBD1. The junction had 11 bases not matched to a gene; V was cut back by 2 bases and J by 3 bases. CDR3 length: 17 residues. CDR1 is SGHAT and CDR2 is FQNNGV in the germline V gene. CDR3 residues: CASSLWPGQGFNYEQYF. CDR3 in DNA: TGTGCCAGCAGCTTATGGCCGGGACAGGGTTTTAACTACGAGCAGTACTTC.

The chain has TRBV6-1 and TRBJ2-3, with D perhaps TRBD2 (6 bases). Looked up from germline, CDR1 is MNHNS and CDR2 is SASEGT. V was clipped by 8 bases and J by 9 bases, with 18 bases between them. This CDR3 has 13 residues. The CDR3 DNA reads TGTGCCAGCGGCCACGACAGCCTAGCGACGCAGTATTTT. Translating gives CASGHDSLATQYF.

CDR3 DNA sequence: TGTGCCAGCAGTGAATTGCAGGGGGGCTATGGCTACACCTTC. It translates to CASSELQGGYGYTF. The chain joins TRBV6-1 to TRBJ1-2, with 7 positions matching TRBD1. The J segment lost 4 bases and the V segment lost 2 bases, leaving 4 bases of the junction unmatched. Germline V gene sequence: CDR1 MNHNS, CDR2 SASEGT. CDR3 length equals 14 residues.

V is TRBV5-8 and J is TRBJ2-5; D possibly corresponds to TRBD1 (5 bases). Trimming pared 4 bases from V and 7 bases from J, leaving 20 bases between. Germline CDR1 SGHTS, CDR2 YDEGEE. This CDR3 has 15 residues. The CDR3 here is CASSQSVAGWGTQYF. CDR3 nucleotide sequence: TGTGCCAGCAGCCAATCGGTGGCAGGGTGGGGGACCCAGTACTTC.

This clone was detected once. V gene TRBV2 combines with J gene TRBJ2-2; TRBD1 might be the D (6 bases). Trimming removed 7 bases from V and 5 bases from J, with 23 bases in between. This CDR3 spans 17 amino acids. CDR1 SNHLY and CDR2 FYNNEI come from the germline V gene. The CDR3 loop reads CASKVIFAGARTGELFF. As DNA, the CDR3 is TGTGCCAGCAAGGTTATATTTGCAGGGGCGCGGACCGGGGAGCTGTTTTTT.

The J gene is TRBJ2-3, the V gene TRBV7-3; unclear D gene. The CDR3 is made up of 15 amino acids. Germline values: CDR1 SGHTA, CDR2 FQGTGA. Trimming removed 5 bases at V and 2 bases at J, with 14 bases between. CDR3 sequence (DNA): TGTGCCAGCAGCCGGAGTACTCATCCCACAGATACGCAGTATTTT. Translated: CASSRSTHPTDTQYF.

The V gene is TRBV4-3, the J gene TRBJ1-3; D remains unclear. Deletions cut 0 bases from V and 2 bases from J, with 14 bases between. The CDR3 runs to 17 residues. CDR1 LGHNA and CDR2 YSLEER come from the germline V gene. In DNA, the CDR3 is TGCGCCAGCAGCCAAGATAAGTCGGGGTACGCTGGAAACACCATATATTTT. Residues: CASSQDKSGYAGNTIYF.

The rearrangement joins TRBV5-3 to TRBJ2-3; D ambiguous. TRBV5-3 is placed among ORFs of uncertain function. The CDR3 sequence is 14 residues long. Deletions cut 6 bases from V and 2 bases from J, with 13 bases between. The CDR3 nucleotides are TGTGCCAGAATGGGTTTCTATCACACAGATACGCAGTATTTT. The encoded protein is CARMGFYHTDTQYF.

This rearrangement joins TRBV28 to TRBJ2-7; D is tentatively TRBD1 or TRBD2 (5 bases each). CDR1 and CDR2 (germline): MDHEN, SYDVKM. CDR3 size: 12 residues. Trimming stripped 7 bases from V and 3 bases from J, with 10 bases between. DNA of the CDR3: TGTGCCAGCACCCATGGGGGCTACGAGCAGTACTTC. It specifies CASTHGGYEQYF.

This chain connects TRBV6-5 to TRBJ1-5, with a weak D call TRBD1 (6 bases). The CDR3 is 14 residues long. V was pared by 5 bases and J by 1 base, with 9 bases between. CDR1 is MNHEY and CDR2 is SVGAGI in the germline V gene. CDR3 in DNA: TGTGCCAGCAGTCGAGGACAGAGCAATCAGCCCCAGCATTTT. Translating gives CASSRGQSNQPQHF.

The V gene is TRBV19, the J gene TRBJ2-7; TRBD1 agrees at 11 bases. J lost 6 bases, V lost 4 bases, and 8 bases had no gene match. Per the germline V gene, CDR1 is LNHDA and CDR2 is SQIVND (reference sequence). The CDR3 sequence is 15 residues long. The DNA for the CDR3 is TGTGCCAGTAGTACCCCCGCGGACAGGGGGCCCGAGCAGTACTTC. Translation: CASSTPADRGPEQYF.

The chain couples TRBV6-5 to TRBJ2-1; 7 nucleotides match TRBD1. The J segment lost 3 bases and the V segment lost 4 bases, leaving 9 bases of the junction unmatched. CDR1 MNHEY and CDR2 SVGAGI come from the germline V gene. The CDR3 is made up of 16 amino acids. Written as DNA, the CDR3 is TGTGCCAGCAGTTCGGACAGGCAGGGATACTACAATGAGCAGTTCTTC. It translates to CASSSDRQGYYNEQFF.

The chain couples TRBV5-1 to TRBJ2-7; 11 nucleotides align to TRBD2. This CDR3 comprises 15 residues. Per the germline V gene, CDR1 is SGHRS and CDR2 is YFSETQ. Trimming removed 3 bases from V and 1 base from J; junction bases left unmatched: 3. CDR3 nucleotide sequence: TGCGCCAGCAGCTGGCTAGCGGGGGGATCCTACGAGCAGTACTTC. It is translated as CASSWLAGGSYEQYF. Drawing the rest from reference TRBV5-1 and TRBJ2-7, the complete variable domain is KAGVTQTPRYLIKTRGQQVTLSCSPISGHRSVSWYQQTPGQGLQFLFEYFSETQRNKGNFPGRFSGRQFSNSRSEMNVSTLELGDSALYLCASSWLAGGSYEQYFGPGTRLTVT.

This clone showed up just a few times. The genes are TRBV27 and TRBJ1-4, with TRBD1 identical over 7 bases. Germline V gene data show CDR1 as MNHEY and CDR2 as SMNVEV (reference sequence). J was trimmed by 8 bases and V by 5 bases; bases with no gene match: 8. The CDR3 covers 14 residues. The CDR3 here is CASSLDRAGEKLFF. CDR3 in DNA: TGTGCCAGCAGTCTTGACAGGGCCGGGGAAAAACTGTTTTTT.

The chain carries TRBV5-6 and TRBJ2-7, with 8 nucleotides matching TRBD2. Trimming removed 2 bases from V and 6 bases from J; junction bases left unmatched: 7. CDR1 SGHDT and CDR2 YYEEEE come from the germline V gene. This CDR3 is 14 amino acids long. The CDR3 nucleotides read TGTGCCAGCAGCTTTGGAGCGGGAGACAGCGAGCAGTACTTC. This codes for CASSFGAGDSEQYF.

The chain recombines TRBV9 with TRBJ2-1; D tentatively fits TRBD1 or TRBD2 (5 bases each). From germline, CDR1 is SGDLS and CDR2 YYNGEE. Trimming stripped 0 bases from V and 4 bases from J, with 11 bases between. CDR3 length equals 15 residues. The chain's CDR3 is CASSVVGEKYNEQFF. The CDR3 nucleotides are TGTGCCAGCAGCGTAGTGGGGGAAAAATACAATGAGCAGTTCTTC.